This T cell receptor (beta chain) was observed in a study of shared clonotypes between healthy human individuals. Sequencing was performed with immunoSEQ multiplex PCR; in TCRdb, only in-frame clones are kept and a portion is missing. Of about 2.4 million clones listed, about 92% are singletons. The sequence was collected from a man aged 18 to 30 in good health. Sequences were obtained from naive CD4+ T cells sorted from blood. Subset denoted: CD45RA+ positively selected.

CDR3 amino acids: CASSTGSFNSPLHF. The DNA for the CDR3 is TGTGCCAGTAGTACGGGGAGTTTTAATTCACCCCTCCACTTT. The J gene is TRBJ1-6, the V gene TRBV19; D unresolved. CDR1 and CDR2 from the germline V gene are LNHDA and SQIVND (reference sequence). This CDR3 region has 14 residues. The V gene lost 4 bases and the J gene lost 6 bases, with 10 bases spanning the gap.